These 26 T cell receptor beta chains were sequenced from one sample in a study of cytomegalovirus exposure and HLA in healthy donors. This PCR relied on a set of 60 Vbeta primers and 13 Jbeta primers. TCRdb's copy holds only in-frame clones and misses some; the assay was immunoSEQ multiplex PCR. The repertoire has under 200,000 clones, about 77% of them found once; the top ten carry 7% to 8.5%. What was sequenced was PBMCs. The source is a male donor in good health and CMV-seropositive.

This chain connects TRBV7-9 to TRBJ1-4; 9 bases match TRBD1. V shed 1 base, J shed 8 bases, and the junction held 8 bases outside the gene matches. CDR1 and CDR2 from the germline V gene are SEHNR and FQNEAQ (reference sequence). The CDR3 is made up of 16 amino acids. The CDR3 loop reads CASSLDGWTGAEKLFF. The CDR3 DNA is TGTGCCAGCAGCTTAGATGGGTGGACAGGGGCCGAAAAACTGTTTTTT.

The CDR3 DNA follows: TGTGCCAGCAGTTTATCGGGGGGGACCCAAGAGACCCAGTACTTC. It encodes CASSLSGGTQETQYF. The V gene is TRBV28, the J gene TRBJ2-5; 8 bases map to TRBD2. Germline CDR1 and CDR2: MDHEN and SYDVKM. This CDR3 has 15 amino acids. V dropped 1 base and J dropped 1; count of bases not matched to a gene: 2. The full variable domain, completed using reference TRBV28 and TRBJ2-5, is DVKVTQSSRYLVKRTGEKVFLECVQDMDHENMFWYRQDPGLGLRLIYFSYDVKMKEKGDIPEGYSVSREKKERFSLILESASTNQTSMYLCASSLSGGTQETQYFGPGTRLLVL.

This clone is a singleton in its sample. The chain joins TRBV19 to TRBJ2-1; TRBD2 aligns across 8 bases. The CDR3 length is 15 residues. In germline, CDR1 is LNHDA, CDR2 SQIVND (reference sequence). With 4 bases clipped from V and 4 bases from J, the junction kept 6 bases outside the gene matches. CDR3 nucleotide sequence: TGTGCCAGTAGTAGATACACGGGGGGGTACAATGAGCAGTTCTTC. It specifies CASSRYTGGYNEQFF. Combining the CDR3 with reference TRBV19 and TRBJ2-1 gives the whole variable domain DGGITQSPKYLFRKEGQNVTLSCEQNLNHDAMYWYRQDPGQGLRLIYYSQIVNDFQKGDIAEGYSVSREKKESFPLTVTSAQKNPTAFYLCASSRYTGGYNEQFFGPGTRLTVL.

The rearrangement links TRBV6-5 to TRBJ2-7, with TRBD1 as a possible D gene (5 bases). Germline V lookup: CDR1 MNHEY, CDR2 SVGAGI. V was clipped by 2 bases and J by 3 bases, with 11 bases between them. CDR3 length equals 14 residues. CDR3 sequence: CASSYQGKDYEQYF. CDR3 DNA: TGTGCCAGCAGTTACCAGGGAAAAGACTACGAGCAGTACTTC.

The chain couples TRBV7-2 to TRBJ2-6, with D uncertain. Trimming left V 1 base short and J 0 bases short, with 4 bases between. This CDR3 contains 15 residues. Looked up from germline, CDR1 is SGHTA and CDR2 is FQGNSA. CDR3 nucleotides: TGTGCCAGCAGCTTAGACAGCTCTGGGGCCAACGTCCTGACTTTC. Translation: CASSLDSSGANVLTF.

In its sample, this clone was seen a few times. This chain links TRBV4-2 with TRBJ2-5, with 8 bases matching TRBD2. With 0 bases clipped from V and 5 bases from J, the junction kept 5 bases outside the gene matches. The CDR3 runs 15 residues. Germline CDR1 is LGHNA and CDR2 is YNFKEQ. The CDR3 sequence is CASSQDPGGVETQYF. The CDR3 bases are TGTGCCAGCAGCCAAGATCCCGGGGGGGTGGAGACCCAGTACTTC.

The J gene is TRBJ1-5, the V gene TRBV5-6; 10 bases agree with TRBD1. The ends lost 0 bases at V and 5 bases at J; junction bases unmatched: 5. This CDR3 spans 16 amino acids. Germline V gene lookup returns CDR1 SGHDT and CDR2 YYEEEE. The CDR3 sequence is CASSLDDRGPHQPQHF. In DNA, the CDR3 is TGTGCCAGCAGCTTGGACGACAGGGGGCCTCATCAGCCCCAGCATTTT. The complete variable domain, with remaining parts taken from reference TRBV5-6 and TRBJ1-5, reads DAGVTQSPTHLIKTRGQQVTLRCSPKSGHDTVSWYQQALGQGPQFIFQYYEEEERQRGNFPDRFSGHQFPNYSSELNVNALLLGDSALYLCASSLDDRGPHQPQHFGDGTRLSIL.

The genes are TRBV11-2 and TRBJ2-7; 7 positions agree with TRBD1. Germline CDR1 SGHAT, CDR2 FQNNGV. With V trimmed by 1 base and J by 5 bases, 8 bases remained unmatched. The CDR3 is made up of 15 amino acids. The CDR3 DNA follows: TGTGCCAGCAGCTTAGGACCAACAGGGGCGAACGAGCAGTACTTC. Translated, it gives CASSLGPTGANEQYF.

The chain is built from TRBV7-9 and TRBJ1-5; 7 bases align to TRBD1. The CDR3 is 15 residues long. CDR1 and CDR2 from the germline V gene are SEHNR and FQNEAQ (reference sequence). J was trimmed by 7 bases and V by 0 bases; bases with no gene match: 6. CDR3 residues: CASSLAGGAGQPQHF. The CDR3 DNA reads TGTGCCAGCAGCTTAGCAGGGGGCGCGGGGCAGCCCCAGCATTTT.

The CDR3 nucleotides are TGTGCCAGCAGCTTAGACAGGGAGAACACTGAAGCTTTCTTT. It encodes CASSLDRENTEAFF. J is TRBJ1-1 and V is TRBV13, with D possibly TRBD1 on 6 matching bases. The CDR3 extends over 14 amino acids. CDR1 and CDR2 (germline): PRHDT, FYEKMQ (reference sequence). The V end lost 1 base, the J end lost 1 base, and 7 bases lay between the germline ends.

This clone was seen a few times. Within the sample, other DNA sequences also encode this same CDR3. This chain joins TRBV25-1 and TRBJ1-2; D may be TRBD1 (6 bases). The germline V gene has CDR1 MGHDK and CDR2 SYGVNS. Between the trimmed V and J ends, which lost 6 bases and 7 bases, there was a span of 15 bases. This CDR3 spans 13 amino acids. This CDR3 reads CASSLTGWGGYTF. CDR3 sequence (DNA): TGTGCCAGCAGCTTGACAGGCTGGGGTGGCTACACCTTC.

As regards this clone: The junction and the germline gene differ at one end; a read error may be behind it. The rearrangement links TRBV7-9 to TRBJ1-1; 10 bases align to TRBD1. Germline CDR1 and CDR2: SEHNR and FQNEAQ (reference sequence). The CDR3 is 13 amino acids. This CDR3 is CSSSPGQGLEAFF. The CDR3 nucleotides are TGTTCCAGCAGCCCGGGACAGGGGCTTGAAGCTTTCTTT.

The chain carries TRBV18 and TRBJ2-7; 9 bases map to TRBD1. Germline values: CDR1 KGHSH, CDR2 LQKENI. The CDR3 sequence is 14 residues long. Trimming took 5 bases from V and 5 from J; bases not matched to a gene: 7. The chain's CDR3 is CASSENRGPHEQYF. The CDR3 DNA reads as TGTGCCAGCTCAGAGAACAGGGGGCCTCACGAGCAGTACTTC. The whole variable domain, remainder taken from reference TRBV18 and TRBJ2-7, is NAGVMQNPRHLVRRRGQEARLRCSPMKGHSHVYWYRQLPEEGLKFMVYLQKENIIDESGMPKERFSAEFPKEGPSILRIQQVVRGDSAAYFCASSENRGPHEQYFGPGTRLTVT.

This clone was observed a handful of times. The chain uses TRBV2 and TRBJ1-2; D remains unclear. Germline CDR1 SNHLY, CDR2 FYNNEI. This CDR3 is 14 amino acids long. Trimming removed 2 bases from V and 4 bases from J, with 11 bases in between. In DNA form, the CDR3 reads TGTGCCAGCAGTGAAATTAGTGGTGGCTATGGCTACACCTTC. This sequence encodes CASSEISGGYGYTF.

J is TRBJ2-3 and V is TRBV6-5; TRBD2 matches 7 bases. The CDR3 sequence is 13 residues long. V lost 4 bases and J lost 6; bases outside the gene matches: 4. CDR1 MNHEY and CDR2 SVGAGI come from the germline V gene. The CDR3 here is CASSFGGGDTQYF. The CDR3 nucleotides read TGTGCCAGCAGTTTTGGGGGAGGGGATACGCAGTATTTT.

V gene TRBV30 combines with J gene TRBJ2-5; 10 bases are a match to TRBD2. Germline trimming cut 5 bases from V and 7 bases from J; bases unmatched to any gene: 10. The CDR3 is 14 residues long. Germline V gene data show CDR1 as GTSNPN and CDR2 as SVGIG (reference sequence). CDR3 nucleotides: TGTGCCTGGCACGCAGCGGGGGGGGGAGGGACCCAGTACTTC. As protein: CAWHAAGGGGTQYF. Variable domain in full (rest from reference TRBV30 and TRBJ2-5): SQTIHQWPATLVQPVGSPLSLECTVEGTSNPNLYWYRQAAGRGLQLLFYSVGIGQISSEVPQNLSASRPQDRQFILSSKKLLLSDSGFYLCAWHAAGGGGTQYFGPGTRLLVL.

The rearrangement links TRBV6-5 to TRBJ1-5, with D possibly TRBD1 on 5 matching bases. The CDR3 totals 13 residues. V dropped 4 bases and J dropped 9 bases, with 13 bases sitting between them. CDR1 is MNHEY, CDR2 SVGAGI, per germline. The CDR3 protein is CASSSAQGRPQHF. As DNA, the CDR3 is TGTGCCAGCAGTTCCGCCCAGGGTAGGCCCCAGCATTTT.

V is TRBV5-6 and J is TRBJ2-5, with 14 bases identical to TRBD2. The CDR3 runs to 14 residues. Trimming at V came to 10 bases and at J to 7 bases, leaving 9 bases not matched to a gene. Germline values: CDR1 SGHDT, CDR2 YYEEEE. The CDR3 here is CAGGTSGGRLTQYF. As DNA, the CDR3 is TGTGCCGGGGGGACTAGCGGGGGCCGACTGACCCAGTACTTC.

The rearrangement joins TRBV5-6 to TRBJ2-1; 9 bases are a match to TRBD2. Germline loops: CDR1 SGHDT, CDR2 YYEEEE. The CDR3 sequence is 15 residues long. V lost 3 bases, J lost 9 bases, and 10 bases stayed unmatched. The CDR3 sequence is CASSYGAGGGSEQFF. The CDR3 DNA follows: TGTGCCAGCAGCTATGGGGCGGGGGGGGGTAGTGAGCAGTTCTTC. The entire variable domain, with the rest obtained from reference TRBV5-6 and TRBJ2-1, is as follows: DAGVTQSPTHLIKTRGQQVTLRCSPKSGHDTVSWYQQALGQGPQFIFQYYEEEERQRGNFPDRFSGHQFPNYSSELNVNALLLGDSALYLCASSYGAGGGSEQFFGPGTRLTVL.

The CDR3 region is CASERGYEQYF. The CDR3, as DNA: TGTGCCAGCGAGCGGGGCTACGAGCAGTACTTC. This chain uses TRBV6-5 with TRBJ2-7; 7 bases are shared with TRBD2. The CDR3 is 11 amino acids. The germline gives CDR1 MNHEY, CDR2 SVGAGI. V trimming: 8 bases; J trimming: 3 bases; junction bases outside the gene matches: 1.

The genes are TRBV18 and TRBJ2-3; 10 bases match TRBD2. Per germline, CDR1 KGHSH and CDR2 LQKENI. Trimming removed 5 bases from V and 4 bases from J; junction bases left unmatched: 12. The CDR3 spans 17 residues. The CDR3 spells CASSATGAGGPADTQYF. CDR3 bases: TGTGCCAGCTCAGCTACGGGAGCGGGGGGGCCCGCAGATACGCAGTATTTT. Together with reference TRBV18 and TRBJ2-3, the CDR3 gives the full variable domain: NAGVMQNPRHLVRRRGQEARLRCSPMKGHSHVYWYRQLPEEGLKFMVYLQKENIIDESGMPKERFSAEFPKEGPSILRIQQVVRGDSAAYFCASSATGAGGPADTQYFGPGTRLTVL.

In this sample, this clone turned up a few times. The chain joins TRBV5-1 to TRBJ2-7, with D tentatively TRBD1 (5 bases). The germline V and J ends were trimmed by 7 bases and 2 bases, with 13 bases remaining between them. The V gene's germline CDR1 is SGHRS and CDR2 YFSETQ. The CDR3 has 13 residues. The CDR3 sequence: CASAQTATYEQYF. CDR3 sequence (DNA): TGCGCCAGCGCTCAGACAGCAACCTACGAGCAGTACTTC. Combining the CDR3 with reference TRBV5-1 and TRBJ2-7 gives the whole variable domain KAGVTQTPRYLIKTRGQQVTLSCSPISGHRSVSWYQQTPGQGLQFLFEYFSETQRNKGNFPGRFSGRQFSNSRSEMNVSTLELGDSALYLCASAQTATYEQYFGPGTRLTVT.

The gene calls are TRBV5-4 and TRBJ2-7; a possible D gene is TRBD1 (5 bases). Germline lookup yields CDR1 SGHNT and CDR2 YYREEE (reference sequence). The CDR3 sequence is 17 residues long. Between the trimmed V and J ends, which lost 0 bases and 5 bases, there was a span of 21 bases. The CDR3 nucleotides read TGTGCCAGCAGCTTGGAATGGACGGGTACAGGAATCCACGAGCAGTACTTC. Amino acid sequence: CASSLEWTGTGIHEQYF.

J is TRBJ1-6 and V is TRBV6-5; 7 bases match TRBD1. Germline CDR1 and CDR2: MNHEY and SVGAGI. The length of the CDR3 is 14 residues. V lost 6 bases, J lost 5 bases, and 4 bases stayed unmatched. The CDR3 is CASRTGTDNSPLHF. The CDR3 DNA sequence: TGTGCCAGCAGGACCGGGACAGATAATTCACCCCTCCACTTT.

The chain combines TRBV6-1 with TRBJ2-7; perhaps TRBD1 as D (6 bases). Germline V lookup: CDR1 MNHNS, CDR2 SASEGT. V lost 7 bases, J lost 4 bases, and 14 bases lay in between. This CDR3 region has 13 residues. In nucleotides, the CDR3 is TGTGCCAGCACCGAAACAGGGAAGTACGAGCAGTACTTC. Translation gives CASTETGKYEQYF.

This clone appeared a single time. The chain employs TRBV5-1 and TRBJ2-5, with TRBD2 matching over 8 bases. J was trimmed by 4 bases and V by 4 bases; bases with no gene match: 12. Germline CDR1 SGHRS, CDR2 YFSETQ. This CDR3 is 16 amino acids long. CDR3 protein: CASSLPGLAIGETQYF. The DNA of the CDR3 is TGCGCCAGCAGCCTACCAGGACTAGCTATAGGAGAGACCCAGTACTTC.